This passage covers 14 T cell receptor beta chains from one sample sequenced in a study of blood T cells in healthy people across ages. With a J-beta primer mix and a sample-barcoded 5' primer, a second PCR ran roughly 7 to 11 cycles. MiXCR was run by TCRdb on the 5' RACE reads, yielding one entry per CDR3 protein. This sample yields around 1,000,000 distinct CDR3 sequences, of which around 27% are seen a single time; around 0.75% belongs to the top ten. The same sample was also used in a study of T cells of mothers and their children.

The sample taken for sequencing was blood. Receptors were obtained from a girl aged 2 to 10 in good health.

The CDR3 region is CASRRDYQYNEQFF. The CDR3 DNA sequence: TGTGCCAGCAGGCGGGACTACCAATACAATGAGCAGTTCTTC. This chain uses TRBV27 with TRBJ2-1; 7 bases match TRBD2. From germline, CDR1 is MNHEY and CDR2 SMNVEV (reference sequence). V dropped 6 bases and J dropped 4; count of bases not matched to a gene: 6. The CDR3 length is 14 residues.

The chain carries TRBV7-2 and TRBJ2-5, with no clear D. The closer fit of TRBJ2-1 to the DNA end suggests the J call may be wrong. The length of the CDR3 is 12 residues. Germline loops: CDR1 SGHTA, CDR2 FQGNSA. The DNA for the CDR3 is TGTGCCAGCAGCCGCGACACTGTTGAGCAGTTCTTC. It encodes CASSRDTVEQFF.

The sample holds a few counts of this clonotype. This chain joins TRBV28 and TRBJ1-6, with TRBD1 identical over 9 bases. V was pared by 6 bases and J by 10 bases, with 10 bases of the junction left unmatched. CDR3 length equals 15 residues. In germline, CDR1 is MDHEN, CDR2 SYDVKM. The chain's CDR3 is CASSWGDRELSPLHF. Here the CDR3 DNA reads TGTGCCAGCAGCTGGGGGGACAGGGAGTTATCACCCCTCCACTTT.

There are a few counts of this clonotype. Since the CDR3 does not end with the conserved phenylalanine or tryptophan, this likely comes from a read error. The chain has TRBV28 and TRBJ2-3; 9 bases fit TRBD2. V lost 7 bases to trimming and J lost 2 bases; unmatched junction nucleotides: 13. The CDR3 spans 17 residues. Germline CDR1 reads MDHEN; CDR2 reads SYDVKM. The CDR3 bases are TGTGCCAGCACCAAGCGGGAGGCCACCCTCTTCACAGATACGCAGTATCTT. The encoded protein is CASTKREATLFTDTQYL.

This clonotype was observed a handful of times. The gene calls are TRBV6-6 and TRBJ2-5; 13 bases are a match to TRBD2. The assigned J gene may be wrong: the sequence end matches TRBJ2-1 better. Per germline, CDR1 MNHNY and CDR2 SVGAGI (reference sequence). The CDR3 runs 16 residues. The CDR3 sequence: CASRGWTSGSLGEQFF. CDR3 nucleotide sequence: TGTGCCAGCAGAGGTTGGACTAGCGGGAGTTTGGGTGAGCAGTTCTTC.

Notes on this clonotype: Relative to the germline gene, one junction end is altered; a read error may explain this. This chain joins TRBV7-3 and TRBJ2-3; D is possibly TRBD2 (5 bases). The CDR3 extends over 15 amino acids. The germline CDR1 and CDR2 sequences are SGHTA and FQGTGA. CDR3 in amino acids: CASSLTTYREDTQYF. The CDR3 coding sequence is TGTGCCAGCAGCCTAACAACCTACCGGGAAGATACGCAGTATTTT.

A word on this clonotype: A far larger clone is only one base removed, so a read error is likely. The V and J genes are TRBV12-3 or TRBV12-4 and TRBJ2-3; D gene ambiguous. This CDR3 has 11 residues. The germline V and J ends were trimmed by 3 bases and 7 bases, with 5 bases remaining between them. CDR3 region: CASSFGNTQYF. The CDR3 region has the DNA TGTGCCAGCAGTTTTGGGAATACGCAGTATTTT.

Written as DNA, the CDR3 is TGTGCCAGCAGTCCCGAGGGAAGAGGCCACACCTTC. Translating it yields CASSPEGRGHTF. The V gene is TRBV12-3 or TRBV12-4, the J gene TRBJ1-2; D unclear. There are 12 residues in the CDR3. Trimming pared 5 bases from V and 12 bases from J, leaving 16 bases between.

This rearrangement joins TRBV4-1 to TRBJ2-4; D remains ambiguous. Germline V gene data show CDR1 as MGHRA and CDR2 as YSYEKL. The length of the CDR3 is 12 residues. V was trimmed by 0 bases and J by 10 bases, leaving 7 bases between them. CDR3 loop: CASSQDGGIQYF. As DNA, the CDR3 is TGCGCCAGCAGCCAAGACGGTGGGATTCAGTACTTC.

This chain joins TRBV5-1 and TRBJ1-1, with D maybe TRBD1 (6 bases). Trimming pared 3 bases from V and 1 base from J, leaving 7 bases between. There are 13 residues in the CDR3. Per germline, CDR1 SGHRS and CDR2 YFSETQ. This chain's CDR3 is CASSWGQNTEAFF. The CDR3 DNA reads as TGCGCCAGCAGCTGGGGACAGAACACTGAAGCTTTCTTT.

The CDR3 coding sequence is TGTGCCAGCAGTCCTAGACAGGGGTCTCCTACGAGGGGATACTTC. Its translation: CASSPRQGSPTRGYF. The gene calls are TRBV27 and TRBJ2-7, with 8 positions matching TRBD1. After removal of 5 bases from V and 13 bases from J, the junction contained 19 bases not matched to a gene. The CDR3 length is 15 residues. Per the germline V gene, CDR1 is MNHEY and CDR2 is SMNVEV (reference sequence).

This clonotype was detected only once. The chain has TRBV7-8 and TRBJ2-5, with 9 bases that match TRBD2. V dropped 8 bases and J dropped 6; count of bases not matched to a gene: 13. Germline V gene data show CDR1 as SGHVS and CDR2 as FQNEAQ. The CDR3 is made up of 15 amino acids. The CDR3 DNA reads as TGTGCCAGCGGCTATTTAGCGGGAGAGTTGAAGACCCAGTACTTC. Its protein is CASGYLAGELKTQYF.

The chain recombines TRBV13 with TRBJ1-2; 9 bases map to TRBD1. With V trimmed by 4 bases and J by 8 bases, 8 bases remained unmatched. In germline, CDR1 is PRHDT, CDR2 FYEKMQ (reference sequence). CDR3 length equals 14 residues. The CDR3 bases are TGTGCCAGCAGCTATGGGGACAGGGAAGGAGGCTACACCTTC. Translated, it gives CASSYGDREGGYTF.

The chain has TRBV29-1 and TRBJ1-1; D is unresolved. The CDR3 sequence is 10 residues long. Germline V gives CDR1 SQVTM, CDR2 ANQGSEA. V was trimmed by 3 bases and J by 8 bases, leaving 7 bases between them. CDR3 amino acids: CSVDYREAFF. The CDR3 bases are TGCAGCGTTGACTACAGAGAAGCTTTCTTT.